This section outlines one T cell receptor beta chain sequence together with its context. The data were obtained in a study of blood T cell repertoires in COVID-19. Study-level information: Nucleic acid was either cDNA or gDNA, and it came from T cells, B-cell-depleted T cells, or PBMCs.

Here immunoSEQ multiplex PCR was the method, and the copy in TCRdb shows in-frame clones only, minus some. Among some 120,000 clones listed, approximately 80% were seen once. Germline V gene sequence: CDR1 MNHEY, CDR2 SVGAGI. With 8 bases removed from V and 2 bases from J, the gap between germline ends came to 10 bases. The CDR3 loop spans 12 amino acids. The source material was peripheral blood. The rearrangement links TRBV6-5 to TRBJ2-7; weak D call: TRBD1 (6 bases). This clonotype was obtained from a man aged 40-50 years with active or convalescent COVID-19. CDR3 in amino acids: CASGTPPYEQYF. Here the CDR3 DNA reads TGTGCCAGCGGGACACCGCCCTACGAGCAGTACTTC.